One sample yielded the 32 T cell receptor beta chains listed below, sequenced in a study of T cell responses to AZD1222 COVID-19 vaccine. Using immunoSEQ multiplex PCR, the repertoire was profiled, and TCRdb retains in-frame clones only, with some absent. In the table there are 110,000 to 150,000 clones, roughly 89% of which are singletons. The input for sequencing was peripheral blood, taken on day 0 of AZD1222 vaccination. The receptors derive from an adult in good health.

The chain employs TRBV30 and TRBJ2-1; 11 nucleotides align to TRBD2. Per the germline V gene, CDR1 is GTSNPN and CDR2 is SVGIG (reference sequence). The CDR3 length is 16 residues. With 1 base clipped from V and 6 bases from J, the junction kept 8 bases outside the gene matches. In nucleotides, the CDR3 is TGTGCCTGGAGTGACCAAGTAGCGGGAGGGCGCAATGAGCAGTTCTTC. Residues: CAWSDQVAGGRNEQFF.

The chain couples TRBV10-3 to TRBJ2-1; D is unclear. The V end was cut by 2 bases, the J end by 6 bases, with 8 bases between. The CDR3 runs 13 residues. Germline V gene sequence: CDR1 ENHRY, CDR2 SYGVKD. The CDR3 region has the DNA TGTGCCATCAGTGAGCCGGAAAGCAATGAGCAGTTCTTC. Amino acids: CAISEPESNEQFF.

This chain connects TRBV11-3 to TRBJ2-4; 11 positions agree with TRBD2. Germline CDR1 reads SGHNT; CDR2 reads YENEEA. V lost 1 base and J lost 1; bases outside the gene matches: 9. This CDR3 has 19 amino acids. The CDR3 DNA follows: TGTGCCAGCAGCTTAGGTCGGCTAGCGGGAGGCTGGGCCAAAAACATTCAGTACTTC. This gives the protein CASSLGRLAGGWAKNIQYF.

V gene TRBV7-9 combines with J gene TRBJ2-1; the D is unclear. Germline CDR1 reads SEHNR; CDR2 reads FQNEAQ (reference sequence). Trimming took 2 bases from V and 4 from J, leaving 6 bases between them. CDR3 size: 13 residues. Here the CDR3 reads CASSLPQYNEQFF. CDR3 nucleotides: TGTGCCAGCAGCTTACCCCAATACAATGAGCAGTTCTTC.

This clone came up once. At the DNA level, this CDR3 is encoded by other sequences in the same sample as well. V gene TRBV5-1 combines with J gene TRBJ1-1; TRBD1 matches at 7 bases. The CDR3 has 14 residues. The germline gives CDR1 SGHRS, CDR2 YFSETQ. Germline trimming cut 4 bases from V and 1 base from J; bases unmatched to any gene: 4. The CDR3 spells CASSRGQQNTEAFF. In nucleotides, the CDR3 is TGCGCCAGCAGCCGGGGACAGCAGAACACTGAAGCTTTCTTT.

V usage is TRBV9 and J usage is TRBJ2-7; 7 nucleotides agree with TRBD1. With V trimmed by 0 bases and J by 6 bases, 12 bases remained unmatched. The CDR3 consists of 16 residues. CDR1 and CDR2 (germline): SGDLS, YYNGEE. CDR3 sequence reads: CASSVGGRGSFGEQYF. CDR3 bases: TGTGCCAGCAGCGTAGGGGGCAGGGGGAGTTTCGGCGAGCAGTACTTC.

J is TRBJ1-2 and V is TRBV5-5; no clear D gene. CDR1 and CDR2 (germline): SGHKS, YYEKEE (reference sequence). Trimming shortened V by 1 base and J by 7 bases, and 11 bases separated the two germline ends. The CDR3 is 13 residues long. The CDR3 DNA is TGTGCCAGCAGCTTGACTGGGCTGGGTGGCTACACCTTC. This encodes CASSLTGLGGYTF.

V is TRBV6-6 and J is TRBJ2-7; 9 bases match TRBD2. The CDR3 covers 15 residues. Germline CDR1 reads MNHNY; CDR2 reads SVGAGI (reference sequence). With 4 bases clipped from V and 2 bases from J, the junction kept 6 bases outside the gene matches. The CDR3 DNA reads TGTGCCAGCAGTTCCTCCGGGACTAGCCCCTACGAGCAGTACTTC. Protein product: CASSSSGTSPYEQYF.

The rearrangement links TRBV4-2 to TRBJ1-3; 7 nucleotides match TRBD1. The CDR3 runs to 14 residues. J gave up 7 bases and V 5 bases, and 8 bases lay outside the gene matches. Per the germline V gene, CDR1 is LGHNA and CDR2 is YNFKEQ. The CDR3 loop reads CASSGRLTGNTIYF. CDR3 coding DNA: TGTGCCAGCAGCGGACGGCTGACAGGGAACACCATATATTTT.

V is TRBV3-1 (or the pseudogene TRBV3-2) and J is TRBJ1-2; TRBD1 is a possible D gene (6 bases). CDR3 size: 13 residues. Looked up from germline, CDR1 is LGHDT and CDR2 is YNNKEL (reference sequence). Trimming took off 4 bases at V and 2 bases at J, with 8 bases between the two ends. CDR3 nucleotide sequence: TGTGCCAGCAGCCCCGGACAGAACTATGGCTACACCTTC. Protein sequence: CASSPGQNYGYTF.

The chain joins TRBV28 to TRBJ1-6; 7 nucleotides line up with TRBD1. CDR3 size: 15 residues. Germline CDR1 reads MDHEN; CDR2 reads SYDVKM. J was trimmed by 8 bases and V by 2 bases; bases with no gene match: 6. The chain's CDR3 is CASSLGPGGDSPLHF. CDR3 sequence (DNA): TGTGCCAGCAGTTTAGGGCCAGGGGGGGATTCACCCCTCCACTTT.

V usage is TRBV5-1 and J usage is TRBJ1-3; the D gene is possibly TRBD1 (5 bases). V was shortened by 4 bases and J by 0 bases, with 11 bases between the two germline ends. The CDR3 loop spans 15 amino acids. Germline lookup yields CDR1 SGHRS and CDR2 YFSETQ. The DNA of the CDR3 is TGCGCCAGCAGCCCGACAGTGACCTCTGGAAACACCATATATTTT. It is translated as CASSPTVTSGNTIYF.

V is TRBV29-1 and J is TRBJ1-1; D not resolved. Germline lookup yields CDR1 SQVTM and CDR2 ANQGSEA. This CDR3 has 13 residues. Trimming removed 4 bases at V and 0 bases at J, with 9 bases between. Written as DNA, the CDR3 is TGCAGCGTTGGACGGAGAATGAACACTGAAGCTTTCTTT. This encodes CSVGRRMNTEAFF.

This chain connects TRBV30 to TRBJ1-5, with 7 bases lining up with TRBD1. Germline loops: CDR1 GTSNPN, CDR2 SVGIG (reference sequence). The CDR3 consists of 15 residues. V shed 2 bases, J shed 4 bases, and the junction held 8 bases outside the gene matches. The CDR3 loop is CAWSSTGQNNQPQHF. CDR3 DNA sequence: TGTGCCTGGAGTTCGACAGGGCAAAATAATCAGCCCCAGCATTTT.

The chain carries TRBV2 and TRBJ1-5; D is unclear. V gave up 6 bases and J gave up 0 bases, with 6 bases separating them. This CDR3 is 13 amino acids long. Germline assignment: CDR1 SNHLY and CDR2 FYNNEI. The CDR3 DNA reads TGTGCCAGCAGGGATTATAGCAATCAGCCCCAGCATTTT. It codes for CASRDYSNQPQHF.

The rearrangement links TRBV5-8 to TRBJ2-3; 10 bases fit TRBD2. Germline trimming cut 0 bases from V and 0 bases from J; bases unmatched to any gene: 10. The germline gives CDR1 SGHTS, CDR2 YDEGEE. This CDR3 is 19 amino acids long. The CDR3: CASSLGSGRAPLSTDTQYF. DNA of the CDR3: TGTGCCAGCAGCTTGGGGAGCGGGAGGGCTCCCCTTAGCACAGATACGCAGTATTTT. The whole variable domain, remainder taken from reference TRBV5-8 and TRBJ2-3, is EAGVTQSPTHLIKTRGQQATLRCSPISGHTSVYWYQQALGLGLQFLLWYDEGEERNRGNFPPRFSGRQFPNYSSELNVNALELEDSALYLCASSLGSGRAPLSTDTQYFGPGTRLTVL.

J is TRBJ2-1 and V is TRBV19; a weak D match, TRBD2 (6 bases). The germline gives CDR1 LNHDA, CDR2 SQIVND (reference sequence). V lost 6 bases and J lost 15, with 24 bases in between. The CDR3 covers 14 residues. Here the CDR3 reads CASSPGPLGRWWFF. The CDR3 region has the DNA TGTGCCAGTAGCCCTGGACCTCTGGGGAGGTGGTGGTTCTTC.

The chain uses TRBV7-2 and TRBJ2-3; no firm D call. The V gene lost 5 bases and the J gene lost 0 bases, with 6 bases spanning the gap. There are 13 residues in the CDR3. In germline, CDR1 is SGHTA, CDR2 FQGNSA. The CDR3 protein is CASSIPSTDTQYF. The CDR3 nucleotides are TGTGCCAGCAGCATTCCTAGCACAGATACGCAGTATTTT.

CDR3 nucleotides: TGTGCCAGCAGCATAGGACAGGGTCTTAATCAGCCCCAGCATTTT. This translates into CASSIGQGLNQPQHF. V gene TRBV6-5 combines with J gene TRBJ1-5; 8 bases map to TRBD1. The CDR3 is made up of 15 amino acids. Germline lookup yields CDR1 MNHEY and CDR2 SVGAGI. V gave up 6 bases and J gave up 4 bases; unmatched junction bases: 8.

This sequence joins TRBV3-1 (or the pseudogene TRBV3-2) and TRBJ2-1, with D perhaps matching TRBD2 (5 bases). V was shortened by 3 bases and J by 4 bases, with 7 bases between the two germline ends. Looked up from germline, CDR1 is LGHDT and CDR2 is YNNKEL (reference sequence). There are 13 residues in the CDR3. The chain's CDR3 is CASSHGLYNEQFF. CDR3 coding DNA: TGTGCCAGCAGCCACGGACTTTACAATGAGCAGTTCTTC.

The chain is built from TRBV19 and TRBJ1-5, with a weak D call TRBD1 (5 bases). Trimming stripped 7 bases from V and 6 bases from J, with 19 bases between. The CDR3 spans 15 residues. The germline CDR1 and CDR2 sequences are LNHDA and SQIVND (reference sequence). In DNA, the CDR3 is TGTGCCAGTACCGACGGGACCCGGGGAGGTCAGCCCCAGCATTTT. Protein sequence: CASTDGTRGGQPQHF.

The rearrangement joins TRBV6-2 or TRBV6-3 to TRBJ2-3; TRBD1 matches 9 bases. The length of the CDR3 is 15 residues. CDR1 is MNHEY and CDR2 is SVGEGT in the germline V gene. V lost 5 bases and J lost 4; bases outside the gene matches: 7. CDR3 region: CASSNPRDRADTQYF. CDR3 sequence (DNA): TGTGCCAGCAGTAACCCCCGGGACAGGGCAGATACGCAGTATTTT.

This chain joins TRBV5-4 and TRBJ1-2, with TRBD1 identical over 7 bases. This CDR3 contains 13 residues. CDR1 and CDR2 from the germline V gene are SGHNT and YYREEE (reference sequence). Losses at the gene ends were 0 bases for V and 10 bases for J; bases not matched to a gene: 6. The CDR3 DNA sequence: TGTGCCAGCAGCTTGGGTGGACAGGTGGACTACACCTTC. Its translation: CASSLGGQVDYTF.

The gene calls are TRBV5-6 and TRBJ2-7, with D unresolved. Germline CDR1 SGHDT, CDR2 YYEEEE. Trimming shortened V by 0 bases and J by 5 bases, and 6 bases separated the two germline ends. The CDR3 loop spans 12 amino acids. The CDR3 DNA reads TGTGCCAGCAGCTTGGACGGTGACGAGCAGTACTTC. This sequence encodes CASSLDGDEQYF.

The CDR3 DNA follows: TGTGCCAGCAGCCCGCAGGGAGGCAGTAACTATGGCTACACCTTC. It specifies CASSPQGGSNYGYTF. The chain recombines TRBV6-5 with TRBJ1-2, with TRBD1 as a possible D gene (5 bases). This CDR3 is 15 amino acids long. V was clipped by 6 bases and J by 1 base, with 15 bases between them. Germline V lookup: CDR1 MNHEY, CDR2 SVGAGI.

This clone occurred once. The gene calls are TRBV11-2 and TRBJ2-3, with D unclear. This CDR3 is 12 amino acids long. Germline CDR1 SGHAT, CDR2 FQNNGV. Trimming removed 3 bases at V and 5 bases at J, with 6 bases between. CDR3 protein: CASSFRGDTQYF. CDR3 bases: TGTGCCAGCAGCTTTCGTGGAGATACGCAGTATTTT. The full variable domain, rest sourced from reference TRBV11-2 and TRBJ2-3, is EAGVAQSPRYKIIEKRQSVAFWCNPISGHATLYWYQQILGQGPKLLIQFQNNGVVDDSQLPKDRFSAERLKGVDSTLKIQPAKLEDSAVYLCASSFRGDTQYFGPGTRLTVL.

The chain combines TRBV11-3 with TRBJ2-7, with D unresolved. This CDR3 is 13 amino acids long. The germline V and J ends were trimmed by 0 bases and 5 bases, with 8 bases remaining between them. CDR1 is SGHNT and CDR2 is YENEEA in the germline V gene. The CDR3 sequence is CASSLDVGDEQYF. The DNA of the CDR3 is TGTGCCAGCAGCTTAGATGTGGGCGACGAGCAGTACTTC.

CDR3 sequence: CASSLDFPGLPREQYF. CDR3 in DNA: TGCGCCAGCAGCTTGGATTTCCCGGGACTCCCCCGAGAGCAGTACTTC. V gene TRBV5-1 combines with J gene TRBJ2-7; D might be TRBD2 (6 bases). The CDR3 contains 16 residues. CDR1 is SGHRS and CDR2 is YFSETQ in the germline V gene. The V end lost 0 bases, the J end lost 7 bases, and 20 bases lay between the germline ends.

The V call is TRBV15, the J call TRBJ1-2, with D possibly being TRBD1 (6 bases). The CDR3 sequence is 15 residues long. CDR1 and CDR2 (germline): LNHNV, YYDKDF (reference sequence). Trimming removed 1 base from V and 0 bases from J, with 9 bases in between. The CDR3 DNA is TGTGCCACCAGCAGAGGGACAGCGGCTAACTATGGCTACACCTTC. Its protein product is CATSRGTAANYGYTF.

V usage is TRBV5-4 and J usage is TRBJ1-1; D is ambiguous. This CDR3 has 16 amino acids. The germline V gene has CDR1 SGHNT and CDR2 YYREEE (reference sequence). V lost 0 bases and J 0 bases, leaving 12 bases between the germline ends. The CDR3 loop reads CASSLVGSGLNTEAFF. The CDR3 DNA is TGTGCCAGCAGCTTGGTGGGGTCAGGATTGAACACTGAAGCTTTCTTT.

This clone was seen a single time. This chain connects TRBV7-2 to TRBJ2-3; 8 nucleotides agree with TRBD2. The J segment lost 11 bases and the V segment lost 2 bases, leaving 9 bases of the junction unmatched. This CDR3 is 14 amino acids long. Germline values: CDR1 SGHTA, CDR2 FQGNSA. In DNA, the CDR3 is TGTGCCAGCAGCTTACGGACTAGCCCAAACAAGCAGTATTTT. It translates to CASSLRTSPNKQYF.

The rearrangement links TRBV18 to TRBJ2-1; D assignment may be TRBD1 or TRBD2 (5 bases each). V lost 3 bases to trimming and J lost 15 bases, with 12 bases between them. The CDR3 is 11 amino acids. The V gene's germline CDR1 is KGHSH and CDR2 LQKENI. The CDR3 protein is CASSPGPPRFF. DNA for the CDR3: TGTGCCAGCTCACCGGGACCCCCCCGGTTCTTC.